What follows describes a single T cell receptor beta chain. CDR1 and CDR2 from the germline V gene are MNHEY and SVGAGI. V lost 1 base and J 3 bases, leaving 12 bases between the germline ends. The length of the CDR3 is 15 residues. The entry originates in a study of shared clonotypes between healthy human individuals. Methods used by the authors: For the immunoSEQ data, sequences were junction-only without quality scores, so filtering differed. Repertoires were generated with immunoSEQ multiplex PCR, while TCRdb's copy carries only in-frame clones and drops some. The V and J calls and the clone size are those of that table, but D and trimming were determined from the DNA. The table has more than 400,000 clones, 81% seen once. The donor population consisted of healthy HIV-negative adults with no recent acute infections or vaccinations.

The sequence was obtained from a woman aged 40 to 49 in good health. Some clones in this sample may be carry-over from other donors' samples. The chain combines TRBV6-5 with TRBJ1-2, with D possibly matching TRBD1 (6 bases). The specimen was PBMCs. The CDR3 is CASSYLSAGDYGYTF. The DNA for the CDR3 is TGTGCCAGCAGTTACTTGTCCGCAGGGGACTATGGCTACACCTTC.